In this sample, the clone carrying this TCR beta chain turned up once. The CDR3 consists of 14 residues. Trimming cost V 0 bases and J 6 bases; bases outside gene matches: 1. Per germline, CDR1 MNHNY and CDR2 SVGAGI (reference sequence). This sample is part of a study of blood T cell repertoires in COVID-19. Overall study context: From the United States, Italy and Spain came samples of acute and convalescent COVID-19. T cells, B-cell-depleted T cells, or PBMCs supplied cDNA or gDNA.

Per the original methods: Quantification of nucleated cells was approximated via reference gene primer amplification. Sequencing was performed with immunoSEQ multiplex PCR; in TCRdb, only in-frame clones are kept and a portion is missing. From that table come the V and J calls and clone size; the DNA was used to work out D and trimming. The table includes 70,000 to 90,000 clones, 85% detected once. The chain joins TRBV6-6 to TRBJ2-1; 8 positions match TRBD2. The sample consisted of peripheral blood. The sequence came from a man aged 60 to 69 with acute or convalescent COVID-19. The chain's CDR3 is CASSYSREGNEQFF. CDR3 sequence (DNA): TGTGCCAGCAGTTACTCTCGGGAGGGCAATGAGCAGTTCTTC.